The rows below give T cell receptor beta chains drawn from one sample of a study of early T cells in non-severe SARS-CoV-2 infection. In TCRdb, the 5' RACE reads were re-called with MiXCR into one record per CDR3 protein. This sample has 85,000 to 90,000 distinct CDR3 sequences, with roughly an eighth found just once. The sample was whole blood. The receptors were sampled from an adult who was a healthcare worker with PCR-confirmed SARS-CoV-2 infection or an uninfected control (not recorded which). The CDR3 runs from the conserved cysteine through the conserved F or W. The D gene is left open where the match is weak. Some rows mark clone size as missing; the rest say once, few, many or name a class of expanded clone.

few,-,TRBV3-1,13,TRBJ1-1,TGTGCCAGCAGCCATCACAGCACGGGTGAAGCTTTCTTT,CASSHHSTGEAFF
-,-,TRBV6-5,15,TRBJ1-5,TGTGCCAGCAGGTTGGACACATATAGCAATCAGCCCCAGCATTTT,CASRLDTYSNQPQHF
few,TRBD2,TRBV27,15,TRBJ2-5,TGTGCCAGCAGTTTAGCGTCTAGCGGGAGTGAGACCCAGTACTTC,CASSLASSGSETQYF
-,TRBD1,TRBV29-1,13,TRBJ2-1,TGCAGCGCTGAACCGACAGGGAGTAATGAGCAGTTCTTC,CSAEPTGSNEQFF
many,-,TRBV19,14,TRBJ1-5,TGTGCCAGTAGGAGAGATACAGCGGGACAGCCCCAGCATTTT,CASRRDTAGQPQHF
-,-,TRBV28,12,TRBJ1-1,TGTGCCAGCAGTTTATTTTCCACTGAAGCTTTCTTT,CASSLFSTEAFF
many,TRBD1,TRBV12-3/TRBV12-4,14,TRBJ2-1,TGTGCCAGCAGTCGACCCACAGGGGACAATGAGCAGTTCTTC,CASSRPTGDNEQFF
few,-,TRBV12-3/TRBV12-4,13,TRBJ2-7,TGTGCCAGCAGTGCAGGGATCTCCTACGAGCAGTACTTC,CASSAGISYEQYF
many,-,TRBV5-5,14,TRBJ1-1,TGTGCCAGCAGCTCCCTGCAGGTGAACACTGAAGCTTTCTTT,CASSSLQVNTEAFF
few,-,TRBV3-1,14,TRBJ1-5,TGTGCCAGCAGCCAAGGAGGAGGGGGTCAGCCCCAGCATTTT,CASSQGGGGQPQHF
-,-,TRBV6-1,14,TRBJ2-5,TGTGCCAGCGAACACACTGGGGCTGGGGAGACCCAGTACTTC,CASEHTGAGETQYF
many,-,TRBV5-4,15,TRBJ1-3,TGTGCCAGCAGCTTAGTTGGAGTCTCTGGAAACACCATATATTTT,CASSLVGVSGNTIYF
once,TRBD2,TRBV29-1,14,TRBJ2-1,TGCAGCGTTGCTACTAGCGGGAGTCGTGGTGAGCAGTTCTTC,CSVATSGSRGEQFF
few,-,TRBV2,18,TRBJ2-1,TGTGCCAGCAGTGACAGCGGGAGACAGGGGTTACGCTACAATGAGCAGTTCTTC,CASSDSGRQGLRYNEQFF
many,-,TRBV7-9,13,TRBJ1-1,TGTGCCAGCAGCTTAGGACAGCACACTGAAGCTTTCTTT,CASSLGQHTEAFF
-,-,TRBV18,16,TRBJ1-2,TGTGCCAGCTCACTGAGCGGGAGTAGGATGGTCTATGGCTACACCTTC,CASSLSGSRMVYGYTF
few,-,TRBV28,12,TRBJ2-1,TGTGCCAGCAGCCGGACTATGAATGAGCAGTTCTTC,CASSRTMNEQFF
-,-,TRBV3-1,12,TRBJ2-7,TGTGCCAGCAGCCGCCTCCGGGACGAGCAGTACTTC,CASSRLRDEQYF
few,-,TRBV29-1,12,TRBJ2-2,TGCAGCGTTATAAAGTGGACCGGGGAGCTGTTTTTT,CSVIKWTGELFF
many,TRBD1,TRBV9,15,TRBJ2-7,TGTGCCAGCAGCGGCCGGGACAGCGACTCCTACGAGCAGTACTTC,CASSGRDSDSYEQYF
-,-,TRBV13,15,TRBJ2-3,TGTGCCAGCAGCTCGACCCCTCAGGGCCACCATACGCAGTATTTT,CASSSTPQGHHTQYF
few,-,TRBV27,16,TRBJ1-2,TGTGCCAGCAGTTTGGTTTGGGGGGACATTACCGATGGCTACACCTTC,CASSLVWGDITDGYTF
-,-,TRBV27,16,TRBJ2-6,TGTGCCAGCAGCCTGACATCCGGCGGCGGGGCCAACGTCCTGACTTTC,CASSLTSGGGANVLTF
few,TRBD2,TRBV12-3/TRBV12-4,18,TRBJ2-1,TGTGCCATCCTCAGACCTTCTAGCGGGGAGAGCTCCTACAATGAGCAGTTCTTC,CAILRPSSGESSYNEQFF
many,-,TRBV20-1,10,TRBJ2-1,TGCAGTGCTCATGAGAATGAGCAGTTCTTC,CSAHENEQFF
-,-,TRBV11-1,14,TRBJ2-7,TGTGCCAGCAGCTGGACTACAGGGGACCACGAGCAGTACTTC,CASSWTTGDHEQYF
many,TRBD1,TRBV14,17,TRBJ2-1,TGTGCCAGCAGCCATTCGGGTCGAGAGGGGGCGTACAATGAGCAGTTCTTC,CASSHSGREGAYNEQFF
few,-,TRBV20-1,14,TRBJ1-6,TGCAGTGCTAGGGACGGGGTCGGGAATTCACCCCTCCACTTT,CSARDGVGNSPLHF
many,-,TRBV10-2,15,TRBJ1-1,TGCGCCAGCAGTGAGTCGCTAGGGATGAACACTGAAGCTTTCTTT,CASSESLGMNTEAFF
-,-,TRBV12-3/TRBV12-4,14,TRBJ2-2,TGTGCCAGCAGTTTAGTGGCGAACACCGGGGAGCTGTTTTTT,CASSLVANTGELFF
few,TRBD1,TRBV12-3/TRBV12-4,15,TRBJ1-1,TGTGCCAGCAGTTCGACCGGGACAGGGACCACTGAAGCTTTCTTT,CASSSTGTGTTEAFF
-,-,TRBV27,14,TRBJ1-1,TGTGCCAGCAGTTTTGCAGGGAGAGGCACTGAAGCTTTCTTT,CASSFAGRGTEAFF
few,TRBD2,TRBV5-1,15,TRBJ2-7,TGCGCCAGCGCCCCCCAAGCGGGAGGGCCCAGGGAGCAGTACTTC,CASAPQAGGPREQYF
few,-,TRBV29-1,11,TRBJ1-1,TGCAGCGTTAGAAAGAACACTGAAGCTTTCTTT,CSVRKNTEAFF
-,-,TRBV7-8,13,TRBJ1-2,TGTGCCAGCAGCTTAGGCACTCTTTCGGGCTACACCTTC,CASSLGTLSGYTF
-,TRBD1,TRBV28,13,TRBJ1-1,TGTGCCAGCAGTTTAATATCCAGGGGGCATTCTTTCTTT,CASSLISRGHSFF
many,-,TRBV6-2/TRBV6-3,16,TRBJ2-1,TGTGCCAGCAGTTCGGCCGCGGCTAGCGAGTACCATGAGCAGTTCTTC,CASSSAAASEYHEQFF
many,TRBD1,TRBV7-7,13,TRBJ1-3,TGTGCCAGCGGGACAGGGTCCGGAAACACCATATATTTT,CASGTGSGNTIYF
-,-,TRBV28,18,TRBJ2-1,TGTGCCAGCAGTTTTTCGCCTCAAGGCGGCAGCTCCTACAATGAGCAGTTCTTC,CASSFSPQGGSSYNEQFF
few,-,TRBV7-2,13,TRBJ2-7,TGTGCCAGCAGCTCGACGAATCTGGACGAGCAGTACTTC,CASSSTNLDEQYF
few,-,TRBV27,13,TRBJ2-3,TGTGCCAGCAGATTAACGACTTCGAATACGCAGTATTTT,CASRLTTSNTQYF
few,TRBD2,TRBV4-1,17,TRBJ2-1,TGCGCCAGCAGCCAGGGACTAGCGGGACTCACCTACAATGAGCAGTTCTTC,CASSQGLAGLTYNEQFF
many,-,TRBV5-4,17,TRBJ2-7,TGTGCCAGCAGCTTATGGGGGGGGGCCTATAATTTCTACGAGCAGTACTTC,CASSLWGGAYNFYEQYF
few,TRBD2,TRBV7-3,15,TRBJ2-5,TGTGCCAGCAGCTTCCGAGGGAGGGCTGAGGAGACCCAGTACTTC,CASSFRGRAEETQYF
few,-,TRBV6-2/TRBV6-3,13,TRBJ2-1,TGTGCCAGCAGTTATTCGGACCCTAGGAGTCGGTTCTTC,CASSYSDPRSRFF
few,TRBD1,TRBV5-6,18,TRBJ2-5,TGTGCCAGCAGCGAGCGACAGGGAAGGGTAGGAAACCGAGAGACCCAGTACTTC,CASSERQGRVGNRETQYF
-,TRBD2,TRBV11-3,15,TRBJ2-1,TGTGCCAGCAGTCTAGCGGGATTACCCACCAATGAGCAGTTCTTC,CASSLAGLPTNEQFF
-,-,TRBV3-1,14,TRBJ1-5,TGTGCCAGCTGGATGTCTGGTAGCAATCAGCCCCAGCATTTT,CASWMSGSNQPQHF
-,-,TRBV6-6,14,TRBJ2-5,TGTGCCAGCACCATTGGACGGATTCAAGAGACCCAGTACTTC,CASTIGRIQETQYF
few,-,TRBV9,11,TRBJ2-1,TGTGCCACCGGAAGGGATAATGAGCAGTTCTTC,CATGRDNEQFF
-,-,TRBV7-8,14,TRBJ2-3,TGTGCCAGCAGCTTAAACAGGGTAATAGATACGCAGTATTTT,CASSLNRVIDTQYF
many,-,TRBV27,14,TRBJ2-7,TGTGCCAGCAGTCCCTCCGGACCGTACTACGAGCAGTACTTC,CASSPSGPYYEQYF
-,-,TRBV29-1,11,TRBJ1-1,TGCAGCGTTGAAGGCAGAAATGAAGCTTTCTTT,CSVEGRNEAFF